These 14 T cell receptor beta chains originate from one sample sequenced in a study of blood T cell repertoires in COVID-19. The repertoire was sequenced with immunoSEQ multiplex PCR; TCRdb's copy has only in-frame clones and lacks some. This repertoire shows tens of thousands of clones, 65% to 85% found once; its top ten account for 6.3%. The sequencing input was peripheral blood. The receptors shown here come from a man in his fifties or sixties with acute or convalescent COVID-19.

The chain uses TRBV18 and TRBJ2-1; no reliable D call. Trimming removed 2 bases at V and 9 bases at J, with 11 bases between. The CDR3 runs to 13 residues. Germline lookup yields CDR1 KGHSH and CDR2 LQKENI. The CDR3, as DNA: TGTGCCAGCTCACCATTACCTATCGGTGAGCAGTTCTTC. Translation gives CASSPLPIGEQFF. The whole variable domain, remainder taken from reference TRBV18 and TRBJ2-1, is NAGVMQNPRHLVRRRGQEARLRCSPMKGHSHVYWYRQLPEEGLKFMVYLQKENIIDESGMPKERFSAEFPKEGPSILRIQQVVRGDSAAYFCASSPLPIGEQFFGPGTRLTVL.

The chain joins TRBV5-1 to TRBJ2-7; 8 nucleotides align to TRBD1. CDR3 length equals 15 residues. Germline loops: CDR1 SGHRS, CDR2 YFSETQ. Trimming cost V 4 bases and J 3 bases; bases outside gene matches: 9. The CDR3, as DNA: TGCGCCAGCAGCCTGGATGACAGGGGATACTACGAGCAGTACTTC. Translated, it gives CASSLDDRGYYEQYF.

This clone was detected only a few times. The chain is built from TRBV28 and TRBJ2-7; no reliable D call. The V gene lost 7 bases and the J gene lost 2 bases, with 6 bases spanning the gap. Germline-derived CDR1 and CDR2 are MDHEN and SYDVKM. This CDR3 comprises 11 residues. CDR3: CASTGAYEQYF. DNA of the CDR3: TGTGCCAGCACCGGAGCCTACGAGCAGTACTTC.

This chain joins TRBV7-9 and TRBJ1-3; 12 positions agree with TRBD1. The length of the CDR3 is 17 residues. The V gene's germline CDR1 is SEHNR and CDR2 FQNEAQ (reference sequence). Losses at the gene ends were 2 bases for V and 1 base for J; bases not matched to a gene: 3. The chain's CDR3 is CASSLRDRGLSGNTIYF. The CDR3 DNA reads TGTGCCAGCAGCTTAAGGGACAGGGGGCTGTCTGGAAACACCATATATTTT. The variable domain in full, completed from reference TRBV7-9 and TRBJ1-3, reads DTGVSQNPRHKITKRGQNVTFRCDPISEHNRLYWYRQTLGQGPEFLTYFQNEAQLEKSRLLSDRFSAERPKGSFSTLEIQRTEQGDSAMYLCASSLRDRGLSGNTIYFGEGSWLTVV.

The V call is TRBV11-2, the J call TRBJ2-7; D is possibly TRBD1 (5 bases). Trimming shortened V by 5 bases and J by 0 bases, and 11 bases separated the two germline ends. The CDR3 length is 14 residues. From germline, CDR1 is SGHAT and CDR2 FQNNGV. The CDR3 coding sequence is TGTGCCAGCAGCCCAGGGTTTAGCTCCTACGAGCAGTACTTC. This translates into CASSPGFSSYEQYF.

This sequence joins TRBV6-5 and TRBJ1-2, with unresolved D. Germline lookup yields CDR1 MNHEY and CDR2 SVGAGI. The CDR3 covers 13 residues. Between the trimmed V and J ends, which lost 0 bases and 6 bases, there was a span of 8 bases. The DNA for the CDR3 is TGTGCCAGCAGTTACTCGAGTCTAAATGGCTACACCTTC. Its translation is CASSYSSLNGYTF.

The V gene is TRBV2, the J gene TRBJ2-7; the match to TRBD1 covers 10 bases. V dropped 7 bases and J dropped 0; count of bases not matched to a gene: 6. The V gene's germline CDR1 is SNHLY and CDR2 FYNNEI. The CDR3 runs 15 residues. This CDR3 is CASTADRGGSYEQYF. The CDR3 nucleotides read TGTGCCAGCACCGCGGACAGGGGGGGCTCCTACGAGCAGTACTTC.

The chain couples TRBV9 to TRBJ1-6, with D possibly being TRBD1 (6 bases). The CDR3 runs 17 residues. Germline V CDR1 and CDR2: SGDLS, YYNGEE. The V and J ends lost 0 bases and 1 base respectively, with 11 bases between them. The CDR3, as DNA: TGTGCCAGCAGCGTAGGAAGGGGGTCGTCCTATAATTCACCCCTCCACTTT. Amino acids: CASSVGRGSSYNSPLHF. Full variable domain (rest looked up from reference TRBV9 and TRBJ1-6): DSGVTQTPKHLITATGQRVTLRCSPRSGDLSVYWYQQSLDQGLQFLIQYYNGEERAKGNILERFSAQQFPDLHSELNLSSLELGDSALYFCASSVGRGSSYNSPLHFGNGTRLTVT.

The chain carries TRBV5-6 and TRBJ2-3; TRBD2 might be the D (6 bases). V shed 3 bases and J shed 0 bases, with 14 bases lying between them. This CDR3 comprises 16 residues. In germline, CDR1 is SGHDT, CDR2 YYEEEE. CDR3 sequence reads: CASSSRDFSSTDTQYF. CDR3 coding DNA: TGTGCCAGCAGCTCGAGGGACTTCTCTAGCACAGATACGCAGTATTTT.

J is TRBJ2-3 and V is TRBV5-1, with 8 bases matching TRBD2. CDR3 length equals 14 residues. Germline V gene sequence: CDR1 SGHRS, CDR2 YFSETQ. The junction had 5 bases not matched to a gene; V was cut back by 5 bases and J by 3 bases. The CDR3 protein is CASRTTSVTDTQYF. DNA for the CDR3: TGCGCCAGCAGAACGACTAGCGTTACAGATACGCAGTATTTT. The variable domain in full, completed from reference TRBV5-1 and TRBJ2-3, reads KAGVTQTPRYLIKTRGQQVTLSCSPISGHRSVSWYQQTPGQGLQFLFEYFSETQRNKGNFPGRFSGRQFSNSRSEMNVSTLELGDSALYLCASRTTSVTDTQYFGPGTRLTVL.

The rearrangement uses TRBV5-1 and TRBJ2-6; weak D call: TRBD1 (6 bases). This CDR3 is built from 16 residues. Trimming took off 2 bases at V and 6 bases at J, with 15 bases between the two ends. The germline V gene has CDR1 SGHRS and CDR2 YFSETQ. The CDR3 region has the DNA TGCGCCAGCAGCTTAGTTTCAGGGGCGTCGGCCAACGTCCTGACTTTC. This encodes CASSLVSGASANVLTF. Full variable domain (outside the CDR3, taken from reference TRBV5-1 and TRBJ2-6): KAGVTQTPRYLIKTRGQQVTLSCSPISGHRSVSWYQQTPGQGLQFLFEYFSETQRNKGNFPGRFSGRQFSNSRSEMNVSTLELGDSALYLCASSLVSGASANVLTFGAGSRLTVL.

As to this clone: Other DNA sequences in this specimen translate into the identical CDR3. The rearrangement links TRBV6-5 to TRBJ2-7; tentative D call: TRBD1 (5 bases). The CDR3 runs to 11 residues. CDR1 is MNHEY, CDR2 SVGAGI, per germline. V lost 6 bases and J lost 3, with 6 bases in between. The CDR3 loop is CASRDSYEQYF. The CDR3, as DNA: TGTGCCAGCAGAGACAGCTACGAGCAGTACTTC.

The rearrangement joins TRBV5-1 to TRBJ1-1; 7 bases agree with TRBD1. The junction had 10 bases not matched to a gene; V was cut back by 4 bases and J by 7 bases. Germline V gives CDR1 SGHRS, CDR2 YFSETQ. This CDR3 comprises 14 residues. The CDR3 DNA is TGCGCCAGCAGCCGGGCGGGACAGAGCATTGAAGCTTTCTTT. Its protein is CASSRAGQSIEAFF.

The chain couples TRBV18 to TRBJ2-5, with 8 bases lining up with TRBD1. The CDR3 sequence is 17 residues long. J gave up 0 bases and V 3 bases, and 9 bases lay outside the gene matches. CDR1 and CDR2 from the germline V gene are KGHSH and LQKENI. The CDR3 bases are TGTGCCAGCTCACCGTCGGGCGGACAGGGAAACCAAGAGACCCAGTACTTC. Translation: CASSPSGGQGNQETQYF.